The text below deals with one TCR beta chain. These data belong to a study of human T cells and chemical hapten exposure. Study summary: Weekly administration of diphenylcyclopropenone to the scalp of patients continued throughout the roughly 25-week study. Affected patients, primarily female, had alopecia areata, totalis or universalis.

TCRdb used MiXCR to reprocess the RACE reads, holding one entry per CDR3 protein. The sample lists about 120,000 distinct CDR3 sequences, about 11% seen once, with under 2.5% in the top ten. Germline V gene data show CDR1 as SEHNR and CDR2 as FQNEAQ (reference sequence). Trimming stripped 5 bases from V and 6 bases from J, with 17 bases between. CDR3 length: 15 amino acids. Time point given: patch test 3, about 24 weeks after DPC sensitization. Indicated treatment: therapeutic diphenylcyclopropenone sensitization with weekly scalp DPC. Each patch-test visit's blood sample preceded patch application. The gene calls are TRBV7-9 and TRBJ1-5, with TRBD1 as a possible D gene (6 bases). The sequenced sample was whole blood, obtained in connection with sensitization to the hapten diphenylcyclopropenone (DPC). This TCR was recovered from a woman aged 45-60 years with alopecia areata. Some clones in this sample may be carry-over from other donors' samples. CDR3 in amino acids: CASSGLGGHGQPQHF. The DNA for the CDR3 is TGTGCCAGCAGCGGGCTTGGGGGGCATGGTCAGCCCCAGCATTTT.